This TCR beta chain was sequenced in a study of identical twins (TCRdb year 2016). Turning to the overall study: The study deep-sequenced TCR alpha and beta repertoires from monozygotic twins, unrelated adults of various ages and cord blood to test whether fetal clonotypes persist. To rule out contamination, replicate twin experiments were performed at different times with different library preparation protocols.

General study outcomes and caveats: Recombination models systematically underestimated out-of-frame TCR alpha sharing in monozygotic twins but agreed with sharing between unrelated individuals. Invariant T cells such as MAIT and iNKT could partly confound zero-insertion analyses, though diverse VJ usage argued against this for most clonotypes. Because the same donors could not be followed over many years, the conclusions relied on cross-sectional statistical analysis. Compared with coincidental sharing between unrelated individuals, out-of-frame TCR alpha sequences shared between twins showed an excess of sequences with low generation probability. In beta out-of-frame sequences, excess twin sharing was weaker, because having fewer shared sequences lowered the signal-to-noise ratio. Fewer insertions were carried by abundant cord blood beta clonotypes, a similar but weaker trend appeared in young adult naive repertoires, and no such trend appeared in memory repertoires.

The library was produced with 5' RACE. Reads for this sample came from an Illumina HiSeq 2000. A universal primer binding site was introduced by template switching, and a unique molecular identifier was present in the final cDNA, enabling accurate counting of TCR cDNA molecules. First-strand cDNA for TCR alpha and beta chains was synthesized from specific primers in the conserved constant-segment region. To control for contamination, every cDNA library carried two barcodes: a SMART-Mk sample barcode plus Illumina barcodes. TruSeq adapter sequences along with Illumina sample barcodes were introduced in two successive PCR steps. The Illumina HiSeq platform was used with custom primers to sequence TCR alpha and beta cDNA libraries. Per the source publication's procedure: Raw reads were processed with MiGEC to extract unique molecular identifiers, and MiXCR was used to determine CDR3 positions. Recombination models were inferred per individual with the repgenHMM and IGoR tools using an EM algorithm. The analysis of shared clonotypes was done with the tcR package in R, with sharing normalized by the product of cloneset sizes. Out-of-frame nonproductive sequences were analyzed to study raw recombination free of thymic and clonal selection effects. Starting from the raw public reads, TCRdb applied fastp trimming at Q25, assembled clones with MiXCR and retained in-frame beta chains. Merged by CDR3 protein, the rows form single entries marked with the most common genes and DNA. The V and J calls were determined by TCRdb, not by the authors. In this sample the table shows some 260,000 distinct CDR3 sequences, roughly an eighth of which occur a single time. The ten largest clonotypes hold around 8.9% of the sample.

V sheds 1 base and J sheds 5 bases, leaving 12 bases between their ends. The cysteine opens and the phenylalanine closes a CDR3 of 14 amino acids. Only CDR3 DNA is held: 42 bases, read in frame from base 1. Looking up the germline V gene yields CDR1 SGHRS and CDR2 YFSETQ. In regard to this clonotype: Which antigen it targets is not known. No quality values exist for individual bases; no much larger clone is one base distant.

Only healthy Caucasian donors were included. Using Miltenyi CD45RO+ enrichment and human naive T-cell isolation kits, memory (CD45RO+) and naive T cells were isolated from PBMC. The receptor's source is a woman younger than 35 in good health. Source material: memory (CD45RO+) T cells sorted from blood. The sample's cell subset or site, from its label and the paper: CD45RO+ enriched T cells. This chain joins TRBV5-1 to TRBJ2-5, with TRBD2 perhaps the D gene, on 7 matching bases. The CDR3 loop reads CASSLQGGAETQYF. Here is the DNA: TGCGCCAGCAGCTTGCAAGGGGGGGCGGAGACCCAGTACTTC.